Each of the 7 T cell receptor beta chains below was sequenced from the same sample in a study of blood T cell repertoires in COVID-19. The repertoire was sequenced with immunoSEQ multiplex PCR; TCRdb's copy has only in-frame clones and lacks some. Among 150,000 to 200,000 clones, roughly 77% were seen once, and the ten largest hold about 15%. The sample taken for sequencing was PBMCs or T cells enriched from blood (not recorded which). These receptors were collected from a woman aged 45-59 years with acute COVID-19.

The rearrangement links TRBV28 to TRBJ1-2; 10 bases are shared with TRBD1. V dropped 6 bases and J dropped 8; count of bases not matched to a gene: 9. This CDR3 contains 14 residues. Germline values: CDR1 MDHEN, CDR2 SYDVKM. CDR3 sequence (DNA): TGTGCCAGCAGGGGGACAGGGGAGATTGGGGGCTACACCTTC. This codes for CASRGTGEIGGYTF.

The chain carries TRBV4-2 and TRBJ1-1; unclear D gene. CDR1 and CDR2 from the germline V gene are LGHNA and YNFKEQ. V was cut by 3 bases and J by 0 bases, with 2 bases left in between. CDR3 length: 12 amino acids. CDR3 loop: CASSHMNTEAFF. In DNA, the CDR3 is TGTGCCAGCAGCCACATGAACACTGAAGCTTTCTTT.

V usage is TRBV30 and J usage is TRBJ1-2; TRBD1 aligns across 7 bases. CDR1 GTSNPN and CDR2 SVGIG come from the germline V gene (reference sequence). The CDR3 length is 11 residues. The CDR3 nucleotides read TGTGGCCTACAGGGGAACTATGGCTACACCTTC. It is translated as CGLQGNYGYTF.

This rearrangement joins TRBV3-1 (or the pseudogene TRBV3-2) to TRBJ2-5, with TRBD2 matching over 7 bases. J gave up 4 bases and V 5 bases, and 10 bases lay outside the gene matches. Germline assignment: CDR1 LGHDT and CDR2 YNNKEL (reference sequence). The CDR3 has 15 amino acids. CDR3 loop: CASSSATSGAETQYF. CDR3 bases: TGTGCCAGCAGCTCGGCCACCAGCGGGGCAGAGACCCAGTACTTC.

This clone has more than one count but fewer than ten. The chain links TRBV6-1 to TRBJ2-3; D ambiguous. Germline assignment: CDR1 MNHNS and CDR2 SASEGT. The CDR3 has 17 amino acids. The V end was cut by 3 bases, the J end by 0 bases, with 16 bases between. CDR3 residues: CASSDPTAASSTDTQYF. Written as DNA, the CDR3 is TGTGCCAGCAGTGACCCCACAGCCGCCTCTAGCACAGATACGCAGTATTTT.

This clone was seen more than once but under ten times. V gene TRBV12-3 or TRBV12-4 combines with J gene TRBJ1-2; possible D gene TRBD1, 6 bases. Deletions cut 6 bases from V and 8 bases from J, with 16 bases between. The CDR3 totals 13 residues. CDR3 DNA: TGTGCCAGCAGCATGAACAGGGCTCGGGGCTACACCTTC. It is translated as CASSMNRARGYTF.

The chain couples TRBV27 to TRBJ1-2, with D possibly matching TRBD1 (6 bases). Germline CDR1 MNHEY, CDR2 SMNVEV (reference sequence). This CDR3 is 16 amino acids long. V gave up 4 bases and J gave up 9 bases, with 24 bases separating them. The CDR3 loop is CASSSPGAGAISSYTF. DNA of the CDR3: TGTGCCAGCAGTTCCCCAGGGGCAGGGGCGATTTCTAGCTACACCTTC.